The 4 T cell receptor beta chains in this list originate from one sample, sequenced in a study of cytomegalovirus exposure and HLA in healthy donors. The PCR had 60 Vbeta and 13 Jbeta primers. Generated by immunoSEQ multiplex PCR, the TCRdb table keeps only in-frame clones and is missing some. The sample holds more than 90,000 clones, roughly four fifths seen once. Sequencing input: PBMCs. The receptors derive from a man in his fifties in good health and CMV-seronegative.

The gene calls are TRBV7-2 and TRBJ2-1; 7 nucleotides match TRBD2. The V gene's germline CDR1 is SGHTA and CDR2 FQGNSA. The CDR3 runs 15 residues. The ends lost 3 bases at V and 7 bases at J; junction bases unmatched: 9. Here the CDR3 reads CASSLGGRAKNEQFF. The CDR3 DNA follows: TGTGCCAGCAGCTTGGGAGGGAGGGCCAAGAATGAGCAGTTCTTC.

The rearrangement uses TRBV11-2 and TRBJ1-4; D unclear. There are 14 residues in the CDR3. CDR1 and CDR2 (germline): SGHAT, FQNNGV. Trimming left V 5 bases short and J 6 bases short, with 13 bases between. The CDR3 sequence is CASSPGLSYEKLFF. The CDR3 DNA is TGTGCCAGCAGCCCTGGACTTAGTTATGAAAAACTGTTTTTT.

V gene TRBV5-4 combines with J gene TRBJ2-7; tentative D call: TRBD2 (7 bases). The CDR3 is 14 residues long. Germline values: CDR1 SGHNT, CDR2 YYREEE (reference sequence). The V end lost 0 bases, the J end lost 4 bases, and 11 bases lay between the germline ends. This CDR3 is CASSLEGGGYEQYF. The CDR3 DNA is TGTGCCAGCAGCTTGGAGGGGGGGGGTTACGAGCAGTACTTC.

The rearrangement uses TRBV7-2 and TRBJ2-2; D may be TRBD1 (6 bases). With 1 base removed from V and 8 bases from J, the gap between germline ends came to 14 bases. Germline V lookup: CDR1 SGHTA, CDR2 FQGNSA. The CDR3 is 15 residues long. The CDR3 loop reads CASSLVGASGGELFF. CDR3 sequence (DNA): TGTGCCAGCAGCTTAGTGGGGGCGTCCGGGGGGGAGCTGTTTTTT. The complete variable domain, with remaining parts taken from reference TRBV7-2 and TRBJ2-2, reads GAGVSQSPSNKVTEKGKDVELRCDPISGHTALYWYRQSLGQGLEFLIYFQGNSAPDKSGLPSDRFSAERTGGSVSTLTIQRTQQEDSAVYLCASSLVGASGGELFFGEGSRLTVL.